Listed below are T cell receptor beta chains from one sample, sequenced in a study of shared clonotypes between healthy human individuals. Assay used: immunoSEQ multiplex PCR; TCRdb lists only in-frame clones, some missing. This table has 1.6 million or so clones, roughly 96% appearing once. Sequenced sample: naive CD4+ T cells sorted from blood. The receptor source for this set is a man aged 25 to 40 in good health. CDR3s include the opening cysteine and the closing phenylalanine or tryptophan. A D gene is named only where the DNA matches it firmly. For some rows the clone size is stated as once, few or many, or as a class when expanded; others skip it.

TRBJ1-5 TRBV5-1 NA 15 NA CASSFLGAANQPQHF TGCGCCAGCAGTTTTTTAGGGGCGGCCAATCAGCCCCAGCATTTT
TRBJ2-2 TRBV6-1 NA 14 NA CASPFAGSTGELFF TGTGCCAGCCCTTTCGCGGGGTCCACCGGGGAGCTGTTTTTT
TRBJ2-3 TRBV9 NA 14 NA CASSLGQYTDTQYF TGTGCCAGCAGCCTCGGACAGTACACAGATACGCAGTATTTT
TRBJ2-3 TRBV9 NA 17 NA CASSARRGGPVTDTQYF TGTGCCAGCAGCGCTCGGAGGGGGGGTCCTGTCACAGATACGCAGTATTTT
TRBJ2-5 TRBV18 NA 14 TRBD1 CASSPGQGLETQYF TGTGCCAGCTCACCGGGACAGGGTTTAGAGACCCAGTACTTC
TRBJ2-1 TRBV9 NA 15 NA CASSVAGVSYNEQFF TGTGCCAGCAGCGTAGCAGGGGTTTCCTACAATGAGCAGTTCTTC
TRBJ2-3 TRBV5-1 NA 15 NA CASSKTINGHNTQYF TGCGCCAGCAGCAAGACCATTAACGGCCATAATACGCAGTATTTT
TRBJ2-2 TRBV18 NA 16 TRBD1 CASSPSGGANTGELFF TGTGCCAGCTCACCGTCAGGGGGAGCGAACACCGGGGAGCTGTTTTTT
TRBJ2-7 TRBV5-1 NA 15 NA CASSPDLTSSYEQYF TGCGCCAGCAGCCCGGACCTAACCAGCTCCTACGAGCAGTACTTC
TRBJ2-7 TRBV5-1 NA 15 NA CASSLIYPSAYEQYF TGCGCCAGCAGCTTGATATACCCTTCGGCCTACGAGCAGTACTTC
TRBJ2-6 TRBV7-9 NA 17 NA CASSWGTPGAGANVLTF TGTGCCAGCAGCTGGGGGACACCAGGTGCTGGGGCCAACGTCCTGACTTTC
TRBJ2-3 TRBV18 NA 15 NA CASSPLPRGTDTQYF TGTGCCAGCTCACCACTGCCGAGAGGCACAGATACGCAGTATTTT
TRBJ1-2 TRBV6-1 NA 11 NA CAAVAESGYTF TGTGCCGCAGTAGCTGAGTCCGGCTACACCTTC
TRBJ2-1 TRBV11-2 NA 17 TRBD2 CASSRRALAGPYNEQFF TGTGCCAGCAGCCGTCGCGCCCTAGCGGGCCCCTACAATGAGCAGTTCTTC
TRBJ2-3 TRBV19 few 14 TRBD2 CASRIQRESDTQYF TGTGCCAGTAGGATTCAGCGGGAGTCAGATACGCAGTATTTT
TRBJ2-7 TRBV2 NA 15 TRBD1 CASSADRDSLYEQYF TGTGCCAGCAGTGCGGACAGGGACTCCCTCTACGAGCAGTACTTC
TRBJ2-3 TRBV18 NA 15 NA CASSPPGLHTDTQYF TGTGCCAGCTCACCCCCGGGACTTCACACAGATACGCAGTATTTT
TRBJ2-7 TRBV28 few 16 TRBD2 CASSFPGLAGDYEQYF TGTGCCAGCAGTTTTCCTGGACTAGCGGGAGACTACGAGCAGTACTTC
TRBJ2-3 TRBV19 NA 14 NA CASSQGRSTDTQYF TGTGCCAGTAGCCAGGGGAGGAGCACAGATACGCAGTATTTT
TRBJ1-5 TRBV5-1 NA 15 NA CASSLSPDGRQPQHF TGCGCCAGCAGCTTGTCCCCAGATGGACGACAGCCCCAGCATTTT
TRBJ2-7 TRBV10-3 NA 15 TRBD2 CAIARGGADSYEQYF TGTGCCATCGCCCGCGGGGGGGCCGATTCCTACGAGCAGTACTTC
TRBJ2-5 TRBV5-1 NA 15 TRBD2 CASSLGLAGDETQYF TGCGCCAGCAGCTTGGGACTAGCGGGAGATGAGACCCAGTACTTC
TRBJ2-1 TRBV7-9 NA 15 TRBD1 CASSQGTDSYNEQFF TGTGCCAGCAGCCAAGGGACAGACTCCTACAATGAGCAGTTCTTC
TRBJ2-3 TRBV5-1 NA 19 NA CASSFGQGLAAGGSFPQYF TGCGCCAGCAGCTTTGGACAGGGGCTCGCAGCGGGAGGAAGTTTTCCGCAGTATTTT
TRBJ2-1 TRBV19 NA 18 TRBD2 CASSSRPSGSIMTNEQFF TGTGCCAGTAGCTCCCGGCCTAGCGGGAGTATTATGACCAATGAGCAGTTCTTC
TRBJ2-1 TRBV2 NA 15 NA CASRAGTFSYNEQFF TGTGCCAGCCGAGCCGGGACTTTCTCCTACAATGAGCAGTTCTTC
TRBJ1-2 TRBV9 NA 13 TRBD1 CASSAGQGLGYTF TGTGCCAGCAGCGCGGGACAGGGTCTTGGCTACACCTTC
TRBJ2-1 TRBV2 NA 14 TRBD2 CASRGLAGRQVWFF TGTGCCAGCAGGGGACTAGCGGGACGACAAGTCTGGTTCTTC
TRBJ2-7 TRBV19 NA 14 TRBD2 CASSVLAGVGEQYF TGTGCCAGTAGTGTACTAGCGGGAGTGGGAGAGCAGTACTTC
TRBJ2-3 TRBV11-2 NA 13 NA CASSLAGEDTQYF TGTGCCAGCAGCTTAGCGGGAGAAGATACGCAGTATTTT
TRBJ2-1 TRBV5-1 once 19 NA CASSSPGAVGRGDYNEQFF TGCGCCAGCAGCTCCCCCGGGGCGGTAGGACGTGGCGACTACAATGAGCAGTTCTTC
TRBJ1-5 TRBV7-9 NA 14 NA CASSLTFGNQPQHF TGTGCCAGCAGCTTAACGTTCGGCAATCAGCCCCAGCATTTT
TRBJ2-7 TRBV5-1 once 17 TRBD2 CASSFGASGSLNYEQYF TGCGCCAGCAGCTTCGGGGCTAGCGGGAGCTTGAATTACGAGCAGTACTTC
TRBJ1-4 TRBV29-1 NA 13 NA CSVAPTTGEKLFF TGCAGCGTTGCCCCAACAACTGGTGAAAAACTGTTTTTT
TRBJ2-4 TRBV28 NA 18 TRBD1 CASSTGTGEVLAKNIQYF TGTGCCAGCAGCACCGGGACAGGAGAAGTTCTAGCCAAAAACATTCAGTACTTC
TRBJ1-3 TRBV7-7 NA 13 NA CARGLVSGNTIYF TGTGCCAGGGGGTTGGTTTCTGGAAACACCATATATTTT
TRBJ2-3 TRBV11-2 NA 16 NA CASSLRRGRLTDTQYF TGTGCCAGCAGCTTACGGAGGGGGCGTTTGACAGATACGCAGTATTTT
TRBJ1-1 TRBV28 NA 13 NA CASSLGQSAEAFF TGTGCCAGCAGTCTCGGACAGTCGGCTGAAGCTTTCTTT
TRBJ2-2 TRBV29-1 NA 14 NA CSVERIQNTGELFF TGCAGCGTTGAACGCATCCAGAACACCGGGGAGCTGTTTTTT
TRBJ2-1 TRBV6-5 NA 15 TRBD1 CASSATGARAREQFF TGTGCCAGCAGTGCAACAGGGGCCCGGGCCCGGGAGCAGTTCTTC
TRBJ2-7 TRBV18 NA 13 NA CASSRSAINEQYF TGTGCCAGCTCACGGTCGGCTATAAACGAGCAGTACTTC
TRBJ2-2 TRBV19 NA 12 NA CASSIATGELFF TGTGCCAGTAGTATAGCCACCGGGGAGCTGTTTTTT
TRBJ1-5 TRBV7-2 NA 18 TRBD1 CASSLVTGGLGGNQPQHF TGTGCCAGCAGCTTAGTTACAGGGGGCCTTGGGGGCAATCAGCCCCAGCATTTT
TRBJ2-7 TRBV28 NA 14 NA CASSFGGAGYEQYF TGTGCCAGCAGTTTCGGGGGCGCAGGCTACGAGCAGTACTTC
TRBJ2-5 TRBV15 NA 15 NA CATSRDLGREETQYF TGTGCCACCAGCAGAGATCTGGGCAGGGAAGAGACCCAGTACTTC
TRBJ1-1 TRBV13 NA 12 TRBD1 CASSPRDRGAFF TGTGCCAGCAGCCCCAGGGACAGGGGAGCTTTCTTT
TRBJ2-2 TRBV5-4 NA 14 TRBD1 CASSGIQGTGELFF TGTGCCAGCAGCGGAATACAGGGGACCGGGGAGCTGTTTTTT
TRBJ2-1 TRBV10-3 NA 20 TRBD1 CAISETGQGLRRGSYNEQFF TGTGCCATCAGTGAGACAGGACAGGGCCTTCGACGGGGCTCCTACAATGAGCAGTTCTTC